The 5 T cell receptor beta chains presented below share a single source sample, sequenced in a study of T cells in Graves' hyperthyroidism and ophthalmopathy. Amplification of TCR beta CDR3 regions was performed using RNA transcripts as template. The study used the HTBI primer set for a first-round RT-PCR of the TCR CDR3. Each CDR3 protein gets one entry after TCRdb re-called the multiplex PCR reads with MiXCR. The sample lists hundreds of thousands of distinct CDR3 sequences, approximately 15% occurring once. Sample: blood. Receptors originate from a woman in her 30s with Graves' hyperthyroidism.

This clonotype appeared a few times. The rearrangement links TRBV19 to TRBJ1-5; no clear D. V gave up 6 bases and J gave up 1 base, with 13 bases separating them. The CDR3 totals 15 residues. Germline assignment: CDR1 LNHDA and CDR2 SQIVND (reference sequence). CDR3 residues: CASRTRAGSNQPQHF. CDR3 in DNA: TGTGCCAGTAGGACCCGGGCGGGCAGCAATCAGCCCCAGCATTTT.

The chain carries TRBV10-2 and TRBJ2-5; D gene uncertain. CDR3 length equals 15 residues. V lost 0 bases and J lost 5, with 13 bases in between. CDR1 is WSHSY and CDR2 is SAAADI in the germline V gene. The CDR3 here is CASSESSQFRETQYF. CDR3 bases: TGCGCCAGCAGTGAGTCCAGCCAGTTCCGCGAGACCCAGTACTTC.

This clonotype was found many times. J is TRBJ2-7 and V is TRBV5-1; D perhaps matches TRBD1 (6 bases). V was trimmed by 0 bases and J by 2 bases, leaving 9 bases between them. In germline, CDR1 is SGHRS, CDR2 YFSETQ. The CDR3 runs to 14 residues. In DNA, the CDR3 is TGCGCCAGCAGCTTGGGGGACACCCCCTACGAGCAGTACTTC. Residues: CASSLGDTPYEQYF.

This clonotype was recorded a few times. This chain links TRBV7-2 with TRBJ1-2; no reliable D call. Trimming stripped 2 bases from V and 8 bases from J, with 12 bases between. The CDR3 sequence is 13 residues long. Germline V gene data show CDR1 as SGHTA and CDR2 as FQGNSA. CDR3: CASSLKRLGGYTF. The CDR3 region has the DNA TGTGCCAGCAGCTTAAAACGTCTCGGCGGCTACACCTTC.

This clonotype was seen at least ten times. The chain recombines TRBV7-9 with TRBJ2-1; a weak D match, TRBD1 (6 bases). The CDR3 length is 14 residues. The V gene's germline CDR1 is SEHNR and CDR2 FQNEAQ (reference sequence). The ends were cut back, 5 bases at V and 7 bases at J, with 15 bases in the middle. CDR3 bases: TGTGCCAGCAGCCCGCCGGTAGGGGGAAATGAGCAGTTCTTC. It translates to CASSPPVGGNEQFF. The full variable domain, rest sourced from reference TRBV7-9 and TRBJ2-1, is DTGVSQNPRHKITKRGQNVTFRCDPISEHNRLYWYRQTLGQGPEFLTYFQNEAQLEKSRLLSDRFSAERPKGSFSTLEIQRTEQGDSAMYLCASSPPVGGNEQFFGPGTRLTVL.